This TCR beta chain was captured by sequencing in a study of cytomegalovirus exposure and HLA in healthy donors. In the case of this clone: The antigen is not known.

V lost 0 bases, J lost 5 bases, and 14 bases lay in between. Germline CDR1 reads SGHRS; CDR2 reads YFSETQ. This CDR3 spans 15 amino acids. This PCR relied on a set of 60 Vbeta primers and 13 Jbeta primers. Some clones are missing from TCRdb's copy, which holds only in-frame ones; the method was immunoSEQ multiplex PCR. The repertoire consists of about 150,000 clones, with about 85% occurring once and the leading ten covering around 2%. General study points: A later analysis linked 16,951 TCR beta sequences to HLA alleles at 0.05 false discovery rate. Exclusion as indistinguishable affected some V segments, including TRBV6-2 and TRBV6-3. Earlier results showed most TCR beta V segments being productive about 90% or about 30% of the time. A missense variant in DCLRE1C was later tied to TCR beta V- and J-gene trimming.

The genes are TRBV5-1 and TRBJ2-5, with D possibly being TRBD1 (7 bases). The sample was PBMCs. The origin of this receptor is a woman under 30 in good health and CMV-seronegative. CDR3: CASSLEGARGETQYF. In DNA form, the CDR3 reads TGCGCCAGCAGCTTGGAGGGGGCACGGGGGGAGACCCAGTACTTC. The full variable domain, in which reference TRBV5-1 and TRBJ2-5 provide the parts outside the CDR3, is KAGVTQTPRYLIKTRGQQVTLSCSPISGHRSVSWYQQTPGQGLQFLFEYFSETQRNKGNFPGRFSGRQFSNSRSEMNVSTLELGDSALYLCASSLEGARGETQYFGPGTRLLVL.